These 2 T cell receptor beta chains originate from one sample sequenced in a study of CD8 T cells in Susac syndrome. Random-hexamer reverse transcription was applied to about 0.5 to 1 ug RNA. TCRdb reprocessed the immunoSEQ multiplex PCR reads via MiXCR and lists one record per CDR3 protein. Altogether some 260,000 distinct CDR3 sequences are present, around 93% being singletons, with the ten largest covering less than 0.075%. Sequencing was carried out using CD4+ T cells from PBMCs. All receptors derive from a human donor with multiple sclerosis.

V usage is TRBV7-8 and J usage is TRBJ2-2; TRBD1 aligns across 8 bases. J lost 2 bases, V lost 3 bases, and 5 bases had no gene match. Per the germline V gene, CDR1 is SGHVS and CDR2 is FQNEAQ. The CDR3 consists of 16 residues. As DNA, the CDR3 is TGTGCCAGCAGCTTCGGACAGGGTCCCAACACCGGGGAGCTGTTTTTT. Translation gives CASSFGQGPNTGELFF.

This sequence joins TRBV10-3 and TRBJ1-1; 10 bases fit TRBD1. The CDR3 extends over 16 amino acids. Germline V gene data show CDR1 as ENHRY and CDR2 as SYGVKD. With 8 bases clipped from V and 7 bases from J, the junction kept 16 bases outside the gene matches. The CDR3 sequence is CAIRPGQGLSGSEAFF. The CDR3 nucleotides read TGTGCCATCCGCCCGGGACAGGGGCTATCCGGCAGTGAAGCTTTCTTT.